This T cell receptor (beta chain) derives from a study of blood T cells in healthy people across ages. This clonotype has only a few counts. Through a sample-barcoded 5' primer and a J-beta primer mix, a second PCR was run for roughly 7 to 12 cycles. Each CDR3 protein is one row after TCRdb ran MiXCR on the 5' RACE reads. The sample lists around 800,000 distinct CDR3 sequences; 25% to 30% were seen once. Germline V lookup: CDR1 SGDLS, CDR2 YYNGEE. V lost 2 bases and J lost 5; bases outside the gene matches: 4. CDR3 length: 14 residues. The data were also submitted as part of a second study, on T cells of mothers and their children. That report notes: When the second PCR was run, its M1S primer added sample barcodes and 2-4 random nucleotides.

The sample comprised blood. This clonotype was sampled from a boy aged 5-17 years in good health. The chain couples TRBV9 to TRBJ2-4, with 7 bases matching TRBD2. The CDR3 coding sequence is TGTGCCAGCAGCGTTGGCGGGGGACAAAACATTCAGTACTTC. This sequence encodes CASSVGGGQNIQYF.